The 7 T cell receptor beta chains given below trace back to one sample, sequenced in a study of blood T cells in healthy people across ages. A J-beta primer mix and a sample-barcoded 5' primer were used in a second PCR of roughly 6 to 11 cycles. One entry per CDR3 protein results from TCRdb running MiXCR on the 5' RACE reads. The table records roughly 2 million distinct CDR3 sequences, 40% to 55% of them present only once. The sequenced material came from blood. These receptor sequences come from a woman between 40 and 50 years old in good health.

This clonotype has at least ten counts. This chain links TRBV27 with TRBJ2-6; D gene ambiguous. With 0 bases removed from V and 2 bases from J, the gap between germline ends came to 5 bases. The CDR3 sequence is 15 residues long. Germline V gene lookup returns CDR1 MNHEY and CDR2 SMNVEV (reference sequence). The CDR3 sequence is CASSLSGTGANVLTF. CDR3 nucleotides: TGTGCCAGCAGTTTATCAGGGACTGGGGCCAACGTCCTGACTTTC.

The chain uses TRBV10-1 and TRBJ2-7; no reliable D call. Trimming removed 2 bases from V and 5 bases from J, with 10 bases in between. The CDR3 runs to 13 residues. Germline V gene lookup returns CDR1 WNHNN and CDR2 SYGVQD (reference sequence). Here the CDR3 reads CASSEQLGDEQYF. The CDR3 bases are TGCGCCAGCAGTGAGCAGCTTGGGGACGAGCAGTACTTC.

This clonotype appeared a few times. This chain joins TRBV24-1 and TRBJ2-3, with 7 bases identical to TRBD1. Germline CDR1 KGHDR, CDR2 SFDVKD. The CDR3 is 16 residues long. V lost 9 bases to trimming and J lost 5 bases; unmatched junction nucleotides: 16. CDR3 sequence (DNA): TGTGCCACCGCTGACCTTGAGACAGGGCGCGGAGATACGCAGTATTTT. It is translated as CATADLETGRGDTQYF.

This clonotype turned up a few times. The rearrangement joins TRBV6-6 to TRBJ2-1, with 10 bases fitting TRBD2. Germline-derived CDR1 and CDR2 are MNHNY and SVGAGI (reference sequence). The CDR3 extends over 15 amino acids. V trimming: 6 bases; J trimming: 8 bases; junction bases outside the gene matches: 10. CDR3 sequence: CASRTASGGHHEQFF. The DNA of the CDR3 is TGTGCCAGCAGAACGGCTAGCGGGGGTCACCATGAGCAGTTCTTC.

The V gene is TRBV12-3 or TRBV12-4, the J gene TRBJ1-5, with 7 positions matching TRBD1. The CDR3 sequence is 15 residues long. With V trimmed by 5 bases and J by 1 base, 5 bases remained unmatched. Here the CDR3 reads CASSKTGSSNQPQHF. CDR3 bases: TGTGCCAGCAGTAAGACAGGGTCCAGCAATCAGCCCCAGCATTTT.

The genes are TRBV28 and TRBJ2-1; tentative D call: TRBD1 (6 bases). CDR3 size: 16 residues. The V gene lost 8 bases and the J gene lost 1 base, with 18 bases spanning the gap. In germline, CDR1 is MDHEN, CDR2 SYDVKM. CDR3 sequence reads: CASYPQGQLSYNEQFF. CDR3 nucleotide sequence: TGTGCCAGCTACCCCCAGGGGCAGCTATCCTACAATGAGCAGTTCTTC.

The chain has TRBV20-1 and TRBJ2-4, with 7 nucleotides matching TRBD1. TRBJ2-7 matches the DNA end more closely, so the J call is doubtful. CDR3 size: 12 residues. In germline, CDR1 is DFQATT, CDR2 SNEGSKA (reference sequence). CDR3 protein: CSASPDRAEQYF. CDR3 coding DNA: TGCAGTGCTAGCCCCGACAGGGCCGAGCAGTACTTC.